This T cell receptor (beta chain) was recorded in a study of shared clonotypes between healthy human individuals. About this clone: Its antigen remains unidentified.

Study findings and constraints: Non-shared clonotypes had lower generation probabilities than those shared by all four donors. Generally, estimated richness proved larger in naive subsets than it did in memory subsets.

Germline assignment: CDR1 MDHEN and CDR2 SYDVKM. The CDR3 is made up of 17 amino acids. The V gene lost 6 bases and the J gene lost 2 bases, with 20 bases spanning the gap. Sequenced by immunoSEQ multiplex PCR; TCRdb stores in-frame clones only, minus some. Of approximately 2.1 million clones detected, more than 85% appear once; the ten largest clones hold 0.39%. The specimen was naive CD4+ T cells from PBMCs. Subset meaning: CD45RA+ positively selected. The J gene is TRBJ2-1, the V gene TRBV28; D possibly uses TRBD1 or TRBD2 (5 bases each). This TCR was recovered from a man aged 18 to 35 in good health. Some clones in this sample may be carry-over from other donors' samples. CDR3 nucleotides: TGTGCCAGCAGCCCATCGGGGTGGGGCGCCGCCTACAATGAGCAGTTCTTC. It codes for CASSPSGWGAAYNEQFF.